Listed here is a single T cell receptor (beta chain). Time point in this sample: after trial treatment. Treatment described: LDRT plus nivolumab, ipilimumab, low-dose cyclophosphamide and aspirin (RACIN trial). Primers used for first-strand cDNA, a TRAV- and TRBV-specific set, covered both alpha and beta chains. The authors amplified TCRs for around 20 PCR cycles with a constant-region primer and a V-primer adapter. TCRdb re-called the reads with MiXCR, one entry per CDR3 protein. Among approximately 30,000 distinct CDR3 sequences listed, approximately 49% were seen once. This sample was included in a study of low-dose radiotherapy and immunotherapy resistance in tumors. The CDR3 length is 14 residues. Germline CDR1 reads LNHDA; CDR2 reads SQIVND (reference sequence). The V and J ends lost 4 bases and 2 bases respectively, with 12 bases between them.

The chain carries TRBV19 and TRBJ2-7; no definite D call. The sequencing here drew on PBMCs, taken after low-dose radiotherapy plus immunotherapy. The sequence was obtained from a male donor with gallbladder cancer. The CDR3 DNA is TGTGCCAGTAGTAACCAGGTTATGCCCTACGAGCAGTACTTC. It translates to CASSNQVMPYEQYF.